Below, 6 T cell receptor beta chains from the same sample are listed, as sequenced in a study of shared clonotypes between healthy human individuals. TCRdb keeps only in-frame clones here, not all; method: immunoSEQ multiplex PCR. The sample includes 2 million to 3 million clones, 90% to 95% of them seen just once. Material: naive CD4+ T cells from PBMCs. Subset indicated: CD45RA+ positively selected. The receptors were gathered from a man in his late teens or twenties in good health. Some clones in this sample may be carry-over from other donors' samples.

A word on this clone: The conserved final phenylalanine or tryptophan is absent from the CDR3, which likely points to a read error. The chain couples TRBV4-1 to TRBJ1-5; D remains unclear. The CDR3 covers 14 residues. Germline lookup yields CDR1 MGHRA and CDR2 YSYEKL. Trimming pared 0 bases from V and 7 bases from J, leaving 10 bases between. CDR3 protein: CASSQDPAGQPQHL. The CDR3 bases are TGCGCCAGCAGCCAAGATCCCGCCGGCCAGCCCCAGCATCTT.

V is TRBV30 and J is TRBJ1-4; D perhaps matches TRBD1 (5 bases). This CDR3 comprises 16 residues. The V end lost 5 bases, the J end lost 0 bases, and 16 bases lay between the germline ends. Germline V lookup: CDR1 GTSNPN, CDR2 SVGIG (reference sequence). CDR3 nucleotides: TGTGCCTGGGTTGACAGAGTATCGACAACTAATGAAAAACTGTTTTTT. Residues: CAWVDRVSTTNEKLFF.

The CDR3 here is CASSPLGTGINQPQHF. CDR3 bases: TGCGCCAGCAGCCCGTTGGGGACAGGAATAAATCAGCCCCAGCATTTT. The V and J genes are TRBV5-1 and TRBJ1-5, with 8 bases that match TRBD1. Trimming cost V 4 bases and J 4 bases; bases outside gene matches: 10. The germline V gene has CDR1 SGHRS and CDR2 YFSETQ. This CDR3 region has 16 residues.

V is TRBV7-5 and J is TRBJ2-2; the D segment call TRBD2 is taken from the table without a DNA check. TRBV7-5 is recorded as a pseudogene. The CDR3 sequence is 19 residues long. The CDR3 nucleotides are TGTGTCAGAAGCTTAGCGAATCGGCTAGCGGGAGTTTGCACCGGGGAGCTGTTTTTT. Translating gives CVRSLANRLAGVCTGELFF.

The J gene is TRBJ2-5, the V gene TRBV5-1; 9 nucleotides line up with TRBD1. Germline CDR1 SGHRS, CDR2 YFSETQ. Trimming removed 2 bases from V and 3 bases from J; junction bases left unmatched: 8. The length of the CDR3 is 16 residues. This CDR3 is CASSFKGQGPEETQYF. As DNA, the CDR3 is TGCGCCAGCAGCTTTAAGGGACAGGGTCCGGAAGAGACCCAGTACTTC.

DNA of the CDR3: TGTGCCAGCAGTTACTCGGTGATAGGGGGGGACTACGAGCAGTACTTC. Translation: CASSYSVIGGDYEQYF. The chain uses TRBV6-5 and TRBJ2-7; D may be TRBD2 (7 bases). Germline V gives CDR1 MNHEY, CDR2 SVGAGI. V was clipped by 0 bases and J by 3 bases, with 15 bases between them. The CDR3 is 16 amino acids.